These 23 T cell receptor beta chains originate from one sample sequenced in a study of shared clonotypes between healthy human individuals. The assay was immunoSEQ multiplex PCR, and TCRdb's table has in-frame clones only and misses some. The sample lists over a million clones; about four fifths were seen once. What was sequenced was memory CD4+ T cells from PBMCs. Subset in this sample: CD45RA-negative fraction. The receptors here all came from a man younger than 35 in good health. Some clones in this sample may be carry-over from other donors' samples.

The CDR3 DNA follows: TGTGCCAGCAGCTGGAGACTCGACGAGCAGTACTTC. This gives the protein CASSWRLDEQYF. The V gene is TRBV7-2, the J gene TRBJ2-7; D call uncertain. Trimming cost V 4 bases and J 5 bases, with 9 bases left between them. CDR1 is SGHTA, CDR2 FQGNSA, per germline. The CDR3 is 12 residues long.

With regard to this clone: A read error may account for a junction end that differs from germline. The rearrangement joins TRBV6-5 to TRBJ2-3, with D unclear. Germline V lookup: CDR1 MNHEY, CDR2 SVGAGI. The CDR3 consists of 14 residues. The DNA for the CDR3 is TGTGCCAGCAGTTACTCGAGCCCCACAAATACGCAGTATTTT. This encodes CASSYSSPTNTQYF.

The chain links TRBV5-1 to TRBJ1-1; D is perhaps TRBD1 (6 bases). Germline values: CDR1 SGHRS, CDR2 YFSETQ. The germline V and J ends were trimmed by 3 bases and 8 bases, with 14 bases remaining between them. The CDR3 sequence is 13 residues long. The CDR3 region has the DNA TGCGCCAGCAGCTGGGGGACACTCTCCGAAGCTTTCTTT. Translated, it gives CASSWGTLSEAFF. The variable domain in full, with the rest retrieved from reference TRBV5-1 and TRBJ1-1, is KAGVTQTPRYLIKTRGQQVTLSCSPISGHRSVSWYQQTPGQGLQFLFEYFSETQRNKGNFPGRFSGRQFSNSRSEMNVSTLELGDSALYLCASSWGTLSEAFFGQGTRLTVV.

The V call is TRBV5-1, the J call TRBJ1-3; D unresolved. The germline V gene has CDR1 SGHRS and CDR2 YFSETQ. V lost 0 bases and J lost 4, with 14 bases in between. CDR3 length: 16 amino acids. In DNA form, the CDR3 reads TGCGCCAGCAGCTTGGGTCTCGACGTGAGAGGAAACACCATATATTTT. This encodes CASSLGLDVRGNTIYF.

The chain joins TRBV27 to TRBJ1-5, with TRBD1 identical over 9 bases. The CDR3 totals 16 residues. The V segment lost 5 bases and the J segment 6 bases; nucleotides outside the gene matches: 11. Germline assignment: CDR1 MNHEY and CDR2 SMNVEV (reference sequence). The chain's CDR3 is CASSGRGQGTGQPQHF. CDR3 coding DNA: TGTGCCAGCAGTGGCCGGGGACAGGGAACAGGTCAGCCCCAGCATTTT.

The V gene is TRBV7-9, the J gene TRBJ1-4, with unresolved D. V lost 8 bases and J lost 3, with 7 bases in between. Germline-derived CDR1 and CDR2 are SEHNR and FQNEAQ (reference sequence). There are 12 residues in the CDR3. DNA of the CDR3: TGTGCCAGCGGCCCGGCTAATGAAAAACTGTTTTTT. Translation: CASGPANEKLFF.

The J gene is TRBJ2-2, the V gene TRBV28; D is unresolved. The CDR3 contains 14 residues. V shed 6 bases and J shed 4 bases, with 12 bases lying between them. Germline V gives CDR1 MDHEN, CDR2 SYDVKM. The CDR3: CASSTPDGTGELFF. In DNA form, the CDR3 reads TGTGCCAGCAGCACTCCAGACGGCACCGGGGAGCTGTTTTTT.

This clone was detected a few times. This chain uses TRBV5-8 with TRBJ2-7; the D call may be TRBD1 or TRBD2 (6 bases each). The CDR3 has 14 residues. The V gene lost 4 bases and the J gene lost 4 bases, with 15 bases spanning the gap. CDR1 and CDR2 from the germline V gene are SGHTS and YDEGEE. CDR3 DNA: TGTGCCAGCAGCCTGTCGGGGGCAGGTTACGAGCAGTACTTC. It is translated as CASSLSGAGYEQYF.

CDR3 nucleotide sequence: TGTGCCAGCAGCCGACGACTAGCGAATACAGATACGCAGTATTTT. The encoded protein is CASSRRLANTDTQYF. The chain combines TRBV7-9 with TRBJ2-3; 8 nucleotides line up with TRBD2. CDR3 size: 15 residues. V was pared by 5 bases and J by 3 bases, with 7 bases of the junction left unmatched. Looked up from germline, CDR1 is SEHNR and CDR2 is FQNEAQ (reference sequence).

The chain combines TRBV28 with TRBJ2-7, with D possibly matching TRBD2 (5 bases). This CDR3 spans 12 amino acids. CDR1 is MDHEN, CDR2 SYDVKM, per germline. V was trimmed by 4 bases and J by 8 bases, leaving 12 bases between them. The DNA of the CDR3 is TGTGCCAGCAGTTCCCGAGGGCAGAAGCAGTACTTC. Its translation is CASSSRGQKQYF. Full variable domain (rest looked up from reference TRBV28 and TRBJ2-7): DVKVTQSSRYLVKRTGEKVFLECVQDMDHENMFWYRQDPGLGLRLIYFSYDVKMKEKGDIPEGYSVSREKKERFSLILESASTNQTSMYLCASSSRGQKQYFGPGTRLTVT.

This sequence joins TRBV29-1 and TRBJ1-1; D remains ambiguous. With 0 bases removed from V and 5 bases from J, the gap between germline ends came to 13 bases. CDR1 is SQVTM, CDR2 ANQGSEA, per germline. The CDR3 spans 14 residues. CDR3 protein: CSVEDLRWGTEAFF. The DNA for the CDR3 is TGCAGCGTTGAAGATCTGAGATGGGGTACTGAAGCTTTCTTT.

This CDR3 is CASTLRQGAPQAFF. The DNA for the CDR3 is TGTGCCAGCACCCTGCGACAGGGGGCGCCTCAGGCTTTCTTT. This sequence joins TRBV7-9 and TRBJ1-1, with 10 nucleotides matching TRBD1. The CDR3 has 14 residues. The V gene's germline CDR1 is SEHNR and CDR2 FQNEAQ (reference sequence). The ends lost 7 bases at V and 11 bases at J; junction bases unmatched: 13.

V is TRBV28 and J is TRBJ1-1; 8 bases line up with TRBD1. V lost 5 bases, J lost 4 bases, and 9 bases stayed unmatched. Germline-derived CDR1 and CDR2 are MDHEN and SYDVKM. The CDR3 loop spans 15 amino acids. CDR3 sequence reads: CASSPATGESTEAFF. In nucleotides, the CDR3 is TGTGCCAGCAGTCCGGCGACAGGGGAGAGCACTGAAGCTTTCTTT.

This clone was detected once. The V call is TRBV9, the J call TRBJ1-5; 7 nucleotides agree with TRBD1. The germline gives CDR1 SGDLS, CDR2 YYNGEE. This CDR3 has 14 residues. The J segment lost 8 bases and the V segment lost 3 bases, leaving 8 bases of the junction unmatched. The CDR3 DNA reads as TGTGCCAGCAGCGCGGAGGGGGCCTTGGAGCCCCAGCATTTT. Translated, it gives CASSAEGALEPQHF.

This chain joins TRBV11-1 and TRBJ2-5; D may correspond to TRBD1 or TRBD2 (6 bases each). The V end was cut by 5 bases, the J end by 5 bases, with 15 bases between. The CDR3 has 14 residues. The germline V gene encodes CDR1 SGHAT and CDR2 FQDESV (reference sequence). In DNA, the CDR3 is TGTGCCAGCAGCCCCCCGGGGGCGCCGGAGACCCAGTACTTC. Translation gives CASSPPGAPETQYF.

The chain links TRBV18 to TRBJ2-2; a possible D gene is TRBD1 (5 bases). V was pared by 5 bases and J by 5 bases, with 9 bases between. The germline V gene encodes CDR1 KGHSH and CDR2 LQKENI. The CDR3 runs 13 residues. Here the CDR3 DNA reads TGTGCCAGCTCATCCCAGGGTACCGGGGAGCTGTTTTTT. Its protein product is CASSSQGTGELFF.

The chain uses TRBV4-3 and TRBJ1-5; D is unclear. Germline CDR1 reads LGHNA; CDR2 reads YSLEER. V lost 0 bases to trimming and J lost 10 bases, with 19 bases between them. This CDR3 region has 16 residues. CDR3 DNA: TGCGCCAGCAGCCAAGATCTTATAGCACCTGGAATACCCCAGCATTTT. Translation gives CASSQDLIAPGIPQHF.

The rearrangement uses TRBV5-4 and TRBJ1-2; 9 bases are a match to TRBD1. V trimming: 3 bases; J trimming: 8 bases; junction bases outside the gene matches: 11. This CDR3 region has 15 residues. Looked up from germline, CDR1 is SGHNT and CDR2 is YYREEE (reference sequence). The CDR3 here is CASSSVPGQGGGYTF. CDR3 nucleotides: TGTGCCAGCAGCTCGGTACCGGGACAGGGAGGGGGCTACACCTTC.

This chain uses TRBV27 with TRBJ2-7, with D unresolved. Germline-derived CDR1 and CDR2 are MNHEY and SMNVEV (reference sequence). The germline V and J ends were trimmed by 2 bases and 7 bases, with 6 bases remaining between them. The CDR3 is made up of 11 amino acids. This CDR3 is CASSLGIEQYF. CDR3 sequence (DNA): TGTGCCAGCAGTTTAGGAATAGAGCAGTACTTC.

The chain joins TRBV28 to TRBJ2-2; 7 bases line up with TRBD2. Per the germline V gene, CDR1 is MDHEN and CDR2 is SYDVKM. The CDR3 has 15 amino acids. Losses at the gene ends were 5 bases for V and 0 bases for J; bases not matched to a gene: 3. The DNA of the CDR3 is TGTGCCAGCAGTAGCGGGGCCTCGAACACCGGGGAGCTGTTTTTT. This codes for CASSSGASNTGELFF.

The V gene is TRBV4-1, the J gene TRBJ2-1; D is perhaps TRBD2 (5 bases). CDR1 MGHRA and CDR2 YSYEKL come from the germline V gene. CDR3 length: 14 residues. The V end lost 0 bases, the J end lost 13 bases, and 16 bases lay between the germline ends. The CDR3 region has the DNA TGCGCCAGCAGCCAAGATAGTATTGGACTTTTTCAGTTCTTC. It specifies CASSQDSIGLFQFF.

The V call is TRBV10-3, the J call TRBJ2-2; 9 bases line up with TRBD2. V gave up 5 bases and J gave up 7 bases; unmatched junction bases: 8. Germline V lookup: CDR1 ENHRY, CDR2 SYGVKD. The CDR3 spans 15 residues. CDR3 sequence: CAISLQLAGGGELFF. CDR3 nucleotides: TGTGCCATCAGTCTCCAACTAGCGGGTGGCGGGGAGCTGTTTTTT.

This clone was observed a handful of times. The chain has TRBV6-5 and TRBJ1-5, with D perhaps TRBD1 (6 bases). Germline-derived CDR1 and CDR2 are MNHEY and SVGAGI. Trimming removed 5 bases from V and 6 bases from J, with 14 bases in between. The length of the CDR3 is 14 residues. CDR3 nucleotide sequence: TGTGCCAGCAGTGCTGGGACATTCGGTCAGCCCCAGCATTTT. Encoded protein: CASSAGTFGQPQHF.